The rows below give T cell receptor beta chains drawn from one sample of a study of blood T cell repertoires in COVID-19. Only in-frame clones appear in the TCRdb table, and some are missing; sequencing was by immunoSEQ multiplex PCR. This table has 70,000 or so clones, about nine tenths appearing once. The sequencing sample was made of peripheral blood. These receptors originate from an elderly woman with active or convalescent COVID-19. Both conserved end residues are part of each CDR3.

V: TRBV6-2/TRBV6-3
J: TRBJ2-1
CDR3: CASSYLLRGGLDEQFF

V: TRBV28
J: TRBJ1-2
CDR3: CASREGGIYGYTF

V: TRBV12-5
J: TRBJ1-2
CDR3: CASGLVTPGVWGYGYTF

V: TRBV5-1
J: TRBJ1-1
CDR3: CASRKQGAVTEAFF

V: TRBV3-1/TRBV3-2
J: TRBJ2-3
CDR3: CASSQDGCPGWDTQYF

V: TRBV7-2
J: TRBJ1-2
CDR3: CASSFYVGTGAGYGYTF

V: TRBV27
J: TRBJ2-7
CDR3: CASSSLQGRSYEQYF

V: TRBV7-3
J: TRBJ2-1
CDR3: CASSLWASGDNEQFF

V: TRBV19
J: TRBJ2-1
CDR3: CASSWRPRGSYNEQFF

V: TRBV7-6
J: TRBJ2-3
CDR3: CASSSVAGATDTQYF

V: TRBV28
J: TRBJ2-7
CDR3: CASSTPGGLRGEQYF

V: TRBV5-4
J: TRBJ1-1
CDR3: CASSPDTATEAFF

V: TRBV19
J: TRBJ1-5
CDR3: CASSQGLSNQPQHF

V: TRBV7-2
J: TRBJ1-1
CDR3: CASSLMDRGRAFF

V: TRBV25-1
J: TRBJ1-1
CDR3: CATLGSGTGGEAFF

V: TRBV3-1/TRBV3-2
J: TRBJ2-1
CDR3: CASSPWRGYNEQFF

V: TRBV10-2
J: TRBJ2-1
CDR3: CASSWDSPSYNEQFF

V: TRBV18
J: TRBJ2-2
CDR3: CASSPLGAQRTGELFF

V: TRBV3-1/TRBV3-2
J: TRBJ2-5
CDR3: CASSQLGLVQETQYF

V: TRBV6-5
J: TRBJ2-2
CDR3: CASSRSTGNGELFF

V: TRBV3-1/TRBV3-2
J: TRBJ1-1
CDR3: CASSQVTGDTEAFF

V: TRBV19
J: TRBJ2-2
CDR3: CASDTRRGQGNGELFF

V: TRBV29-1
J: TRBJ1-2
CDR3: CSVELGQRGYGYTF

V: TRBV12-3/TRBV12-4
J: TRBJ2-6
CDR3: CANSFSGANVLTF

V: TRBV5-8
J: TRBJ1-5
CDR3: CASNPGTATYSNQPQHF

V: TRBV9
J: TRBJ1-2
CDR3: CASSVEQGYYGYTF

V: TRBV5-1
J: TRBJ2-7
CDR3: CASSSQVAGSYEQYF

V: TRBV12-3/TRBV12-4
J: TRBJ1-2
CDR3: CASSLMSRGYTF

V: TRBV5-1
J: TRBJ2-7
CDR3: CASSFGTGGPYEQYF

V: TRBV9
J: TRBJ2-3
CDR3: CASSVAGGDSDTQYF